This TCR beta chain is drawn from a study of Graves' ophthalmopathy and Graves' hyperthyroidism. Study in general: At initial diagnosis, peripheral blood was obtained, and this preceded any treatment.

Exclusion criteria comprised other autoimmune diseases, uncontrolled infections, pregnancy or lactation in patients. The CDR3 is 15 amino acids. V was trimmed by 1 base and J by 0 bases, leaving 10 bases between them. CDR1 is SGHVS and CDR2 is FNYEAQ in the germline V gene. Amplification targeted the TCR beta CDR3 regions, with RNA transcripts as the source material. Following a first-round RT-PCR that used HTBI primers, a second-round multiplex PCR was carried out. TCRdb recomputed calls from the multiplex PCR reads with MiXCR, one row per CDR3 protein. The table lists 300,000 or so distinct CDR3 sequences, 15% to 20% of them singletons. Regarding the study as a whole: Blood contained most expanded thyroid clonotypes exceeding 0.001 frequency. Predictions made by the model for ophthalmopathy progression reached roughly 70% sensitivity and approximately 78% specificity.

A note on this clonotype: Its antigen is unknown.

The TCR sequence derives from an adult man with Graves' ophthalmopathy. Sequencing was carried out using peripheral blood. V gene TRBV7-6 combines with J gene TRBJ2-7; D might be TRBD2 (6 bases). The CDR3 sequence is CASSLDSGGSYEQYF. CDR3 coding DNA: TGTGCCAGCAGCTTAGACTCCGGGGGCTCCTACGAGCAGTACTTC.